These 32 T cell receptor beta chains were all obtained from the same sample, sequenced in a study of T cells in Graves' hyperthyroidism and ophthalmopathy. TCR beta CDR3 regions were amplified from RNA. When the TCR CDR3 underwent first-round RT-PCR, the HTBI primer set was used. TCRdb re-called the multiplex PCR reads with MiXCR, one entry per CDR3 protein. The sample records fewer than 40,000 distinct CDR3 sequences, around half being singletons. Input material: blood. Receptors were obtained from a woman in her 40s with Graves' ophthalmopathy.

The chain recombines TRBV7-6 with TRBJ2-1; 10 nucleotides align to TRBD1. In germline, CDR1 is SGHVS, CDR2 FNYEAQ. V trimming: 4 bases; J trimming: 8 bases; junction bases outside the gene matches: 11. The CDR3 totals 16 residues. The CDR3 reads CASSYRTGQGIDEQFF. The CDR3 bases are TGTGCCAGCAGCTATCGAACGGGACAGGGGATCGATGAGCAGTTCTTC.

Regarding this clonotype: A read error may account for a junction end that differs from germline. This chain joins TRBV28 and TRBJ2-5; unclear D gene. From germline, CDR1 is MDHEN and CDR2 SYDVKM. The CDR3 is 14 residues long. CDR3 nucleotide sequence: TGTGCCAGCTGTTTCTCACAGCTCCATGAGACCCAGTACTTC. It is translated as CASCFSQLHETQYF.

This clonotype was counted at least ten times. The chain couples TRBV4-1 to TRBJ2-5, with D unresolved. The CDR3 runs to 13 residues. V was pared by 3 bases and J by 5 bases, with 10 bases between. Germline V gene sequence: CDR1 MGHRA, CDR2 YSYEKL. The CDR3 spells CASSHGFMETQYF. CDR3 in DNA: TGCGCCAGCAGCCACGGGTTCATGGAGACCCAGTACTTC.

This clonotype is medium-sized within its sample. The V call is TRBV24-1, the J call TRBJ2-1; D gene uncertain. The CDR3 spans 14 residues. The germline V gene encodes CDR1 KGHDR and CDR2 SFDVKD. V lost 7 bases to trimming and J lost 1 base, with 10 bases between them. CDR3 protein: CATRPSGSYNEQFF. CDR3 coding DNA: TGTGCCACCAGGCCTTCCGGTTCCTACAATGAGCAGTTCTTC.

J is TRBJ2-3 and V is TRBV24-1, with D tentatively TRBD2 (6 bases). The CDR3 extends over 16 amino acids. V gave up 0 bases and J gave up 2 bases, with 11 bases separating them. Germline-derived CDR1 and CDR2 are KGHDR and SFDVKD. CDR3 amino acids: CATSDLGTSNTDTQYF. Written as DNA, the CDR3 is TGTGCCACCAGTGATTTGGGCACTAGCAACACAGATACGCAGTATTTT.

Ten or more counts support this clonotype. J is TRBJ2-3 and V is TRBV19, with a possible D match to TRBD1 (6 bases). Germline V lookup: CDR1 LNHDA, CDR2 SQIVND (reference sequence). Trimming pared 5 bases from V and 2 bases from J, leaving 11 bases between. CDR3 length equals 14 residues. CDR3 residues: CASSPGQTTDTQYF. The CDR3 DNA is TGTGCCAGTAGTCCTGGACAGACCACAGATACGCAGTATTTT.

This clonotype was found many times. DNA for the CDR3: TGCGCCAGCAGTCCGTCAATACAGGGTCTCGAGCAGTACTTC. Translating gives CASSPSIQGLEQYF. This chain uses TRBV5-1 with TRBJ2-7; tentatively, D is TRBD1 (6 bases). Trimming stripped 5 bases from V and 6 bases from J, with 18 bases between. CDR3 length: 14 residues. Germline CDR1 is SGHRS and CDR2 is YFSETQ.

This clonotype was detected many times. The V call is TRBV29-1, the J call TRBJ2-1; 9 bases map to TRBD1. Germline CDR1 and CDR2: SQVTM and ANQGSEA. The CDR3 covers 15 residues. V lost 0 bases, J lost 1 base, and 1 base stayed unmatched. As DNA, the CDR3 is TGCAGCGTTGAAGAAGGGACAGGGTCCTACAATGAGCAGTTCTTC. Its protein is CSVEEGTGSYNEQFF.

This chain connects TRBV9 to TRBJ2-3, with TRBD2 matching 7 bases. Germline loops: CDR1 SGDLS, CDR2 YYNGEE. This CDR3 has 15 amino acids. J was trimmed by 4 bases and V by 2 bases; bases with no gene match: 7. Here the CDR3 reads CASSVSGGSADTQYF. The CDR3 DNA sequence: TGTGCCAGCAGCGTTTCAGGCGGGAGCGCAGATACGCAGTATTTT.

This clonotype counts as medium-sized. The V call is TRBV20-1, the J call TRBJ2-1; TRBD2 agrees at 8 bases. The CDR3 consists of 15 residues. Germline CDR1 is DFQATT and CDR2 is SNEGSKA (reference sequence). Trimming cost V 0 bases and J 4 bases; bases outside gene matches: 5. Here the CDR3 reads CSARERGVSYNEQFF. The CDR3 DNA reads TGCAGTGCTAGAGAGCGGGGGGTGAGTTACAATGAGCAGTTCTTC.

Points on this clonotype: It is likely a read error, because the conserved phenylalanine at the end of the CDR3 is missing. The gene calls are TRBV7-2 and TRBJ2-7; 7 bases map to TRBD1. This CDR3 region has 15 residues. V lost 5 bases, J lost 4 bases, and 11 bases stayed unmatched. Germline assignment: CDR1 SGHTA and CDR2 FQGNSA. For the CDR3, the DNA is TGTGCCAGCAGCAATAGACAGGGAGTGGGTTACGAGCAGTACTGC. Residues: CASSNRQGVGYEQYC.

J is TRBJ2-7 and V is TRBV28; TRBD1 matches at 10 bases. The germline gives CDR1 MDHEN, CDR2 SYDVKM. This CDR3 contains 15 residues. With 5 bases clipped from V and 6 bases from J, the junction kept 10 bases outside the gene matches. The CDR3, as DNA: TGTGCCAGCAGTCTTCGGACAGGGGGTTCTAGCGAGCAGTACTTC. Encoded protein: CASSLRTGGSSEQYF.

On this clonotype itself: The conserved final phenylalanine or tryptophan is absent from the CDR3, which likely points to a read error. This chain connects TRBV20-1 to TRBJ1-1; D not certain. Trimming stripped 6 bases from V and 2 bases from J, with 16 bases between. Germline CDR1 is DFQATT and CDR2 is SNEGSKA (reference sequence). This CDR3 is built from 14 residues. The CDR3 sequence is CSASEGGPNTEAFV. DNA for the CDR3: TGCAGTGCGTCCGAGGGAGGACCTAACACTGAAGCTTTCGTT.

About this clonotype itself: One end of the junction varies from germline; a read error may be responsible. The chain has TRBV6-5 and TRBJ2-1, with D perhaps assigned TRBD1 or TRBD2 (5 bases each). The CDR3 length is 14 residues. Germline CDR1 is MNHEY and CDR2 is SVGAGI. CDR3 amino acids: CASIGTGAYNGQIF. CDR3 coding DNA: TGTGCCAGCATCGGGACCGGAGCCTACAATGGGCAGATCTTC.

This clonotype is medium-sized by share. This chain uses TRBV15 with TRBJ2-7; D tentatively fits TRBD1 or TRBD2 (5 bases each). V lost 3 bases and J 2 bases, leaving 17 bases between the germline ends. The CDR3 has 16 residues. The germline V gene has CDR1 LNHNV and CDR2 YYDKDF (reference sequence). The CDR3 is CATSSGSGLNPYEQYF. The DNA of the CDR3 is TGTGCCACCAGCAGTGGATCGGGGCTTAACCCCTACGAGCAGTACTTC.

There are a few counts of this clonotype. The junction shows a germline mismatch at one end, possibly a read error. The genes are TRBV7-3 and TRBJ2-3, with TRBD2 matching 13 bases. The CDR3 contains 17 residues. The V gene's germline CDR1 is SGHTA and CDR2 FQGTGA. Here the CDR3 DNA reads TGTGCCGGCAGCCCTACGACTAGCGGGAGGTTTTCAGATACGCAGTATTTT. It is translated as CAGSPTTSGRFSDTQYF.

Comment on this clonotype: Because it lacks the conserved phenylalanine or tryptophan at the end, this CDR3 is likely a read error. The CDR3 region is CASSLNRGLGTEAFS. The CDR3 DNA reads as TGTGCCAGCAGCTTGAATAGGGGTTTGGGCACTGAGGCTTTCTCT. The chain joins TRBV5-4 to TRBJ1-1, with D perhaps TRBD1 (5 bases). The CDR3 extends over 15 amino acids. Germline V CDR1 and CDR2: SGHNT, YYREEE (reference sequence).

On this clonotype: No conserved phenylalanine or tryptophan ends this CDR3, so it is likely a read error. It is unclear where the CDR3 begins or ends on the DNA, so no DNA is shown, and the CDR3 is as TCRdb lists it. The chain uses TRBV7-9 and TRBJ2-2; TRBD2 is taken as the D call from the table, unchecked against the DNA. The CDR3 comprises 16 residues, both ends counted. CDR1 and CDR2 from the germline V gene are SEHNR and FQNEAQ (reference sequence). CDR3 amino acids: CASSPRTSREHRGAVV.

In its sample, this clonotype was seen many times. The chain uses TRBV9 and TRBJ2-5, with D tentatively TRBD1 (6 bases). The CDR3 has 15 residues. Germline V CDR1 and CDR2: SGDLS, YYNGEE. Trimming stripped 1 base from V and 2 bases from J, with 12 bases between. This CDR3 reads CASSVSVTGQETQYF. The CDR3 DNA sequence: TGTGCCAGCAGCGTATCCGTGACAGGTCAAGAGACCCAGTACTTC.

This clonotype has just a few counts. A much larger clone is a single base away; this may be a read error. The chain recombines TRBV12-3 or TRBV12-4 with TRBJ1-1; D unresolved. CDR3 length: 15 amino acids. Trimming removed 3 bases at V and 1 base at J, with 12 bases between. CDR3 sequence (DNA): TGTGCCAGCAGTTTTGTTCGGGGAGGGAACACTGAAGCTTTCTTT. It is translated as CASSFVRGGNTEAFF.

The gene calls are TRBV5-4 and TRBJ2-7; the match to TRBD2 covers 7 bases. The V and J ends lost 4 bases and 2 bases, in that order; junction bases with no gene match: 6. This CDR3 has 14 residues. Germline CDR1 and CDR2: SGHNT and YYREEE (reference sequence). The CDR3 is CASSERLAAYEQYF. Written as DNA, the CDR3 is TGTGCCAGCAGCGAACGACTAGCAGCCTACGAGCAGTACTTC.

In the case of this clonotype: A single base separates this from a much larger clone, so it may be a read error. This chain connects TRBV5-4 to TRBJ1-1, with unresolved D. Germline CDR1 and CDR2: SGHNT and YYREEE (reference sequence). The V end lost 4 bases, the J end lost 5 bases, and 18 bases lay between the germline ends. The CDR3 loop spans 15 amino acids. CDR3 sequence reads: CASSPPQARDTEAFF. CDR3 DNA sequence: TGTGCCAGCAGCCCCCCCCAGGCGAGAGATACTGAAGCTTTCTTT.

This clonotype was observed at least ten times. CDR3 DNA sequence: TGTGCCAGCAGCTTTGGGAGGGTCGAAAAACTGTTTTTT. Translating it yields CASSFGRVEKLFF. The chain joins TRBV7-9 to TRBJ1-4; D is ambiguous. CDR3 size: 13 residues. Trimming shortened V by 3 bases and J by 8 bases, and 10 bases separated the two germline ends. CDR1 SEHNR and CDR2 FQNEAQ come from the germline V gene (reference sequence). Variable domain in full (rest from reference TRBV7-9 and TRBJ1-4): DTGVSQNPRHKITKRGQNVTFRCDPISEHNRLYWYRQTLGQGPEFLTYFQNEAQLEKSRLLSDRFSAERPKGSFSTLEIQRTEQGDSAMYLCASSFGRVEKLFFGSGTQLSVL.

This clonotype has a count of ten or more. The V gene is TRBV20-1, the J gene TRBJ1-1; D gene uncertain. V shed 6 bases and J shed 0 bases, with 11 bases lying between them. The CDR3 covers 13 residues. The germline gives CDR1 DFQATT, CDR2 SNEGSKA (reference sequence). The CDR3 sequence: CSASQALNTEAFF. The CDR3 bases are TGCAGTGCGTCTCAGGCCTTGAACACTGAAGCTTTCTTT.

The chain couples TRBV20-1 to TRBJ1-5; the D is unclear. V lost 0 bases to trimming and J lost 5 bases, with 5 bases between them. The CDR3 length is 12 residues. Germline V lookup: CDR1 DFQATT, CDR2 SNEGSKA (reference sequence). The CDR3 here is CSARERDQPQHF. CDR3 DNA: TGCAGTGCTAGAGAGCGGGATCAGCCCCAGCATTTT.

The genes are TRBV6-1 and TRBJ2-7; no clear D gene. V shed 5 bases and J shed 5 bases, with 16 bases lying between them. There are 14 residues in the CDR3. From germline, CDR1 is MNHNS and CDR2 SASEGT. The CDR3 loop is CASSYGRSGNEQYF. The DNA for the CDR3 is TGTGCCAGCAGTTACGGCAGGTCAGGAAACGAGCAGTACTTC.

This chain links TRBV20-1 with TRBJ2-3; tentatively, D is TRBD1 or TRBD2 (5 bases each). The germline CDR1 and CDR2 sequences are DFQATT and SNEGSKA (reference sequence). The V and J ends lost 5 bases and 0 bases respectively, with 24 bases between them. CDR3 length: 18 residues. The CDR3 DNA is TGCAGTGCTCACCGGGACGGCCGACCGCCCTGTAGCACAGATACGCAGTATTTT. Residues: CSAHRDGRPPCSTDTQYF.

The sample holds many counts of this clonotype. The V gene is TRBV16, the J gene TRBJ1-3; D is ambiguous. Deletions cut 6 bases from V and 4 bases from J, with 7 bases between. There are 12 residues in the CDR3. Germline lookup yields CDR1 KGHSY and CDR2 FQNENV. CDR3 coding DNA: TGTGCCAGCAGTCGCAGGGGAAACACCATATATTTT. Translated, it gives CASSRRGNTIYF. The full variable domain, its missing parts supplied by reference TRBV16 and TRBJ1-3, is GEEVAQTPKHLVRGEGQKAKLYCAPIKGHSYVFWYQQVLKNEFKFLISFQNENVFDETGMPKERFSAKCLPNSPCSLEIQATKLEDSAVYFCASSRRGNTIYFGEGSWLTVV.

V usage is TRBV5-1 and J usage is TRBJ2-5; no reliable D call. The CDR3 length is 14 residues. V dropped 3 bases and J dropped 7 bases, with 16 bases sitting between them. Looked up from germline, CDR1 is SGHRS and CDR2 is YFSETQ. The CDR3 spells CASSSNVEGVTQYF. DNA for the CDR3: TGCGCCAGCAGCTCAAACGTCGAAGGTGTGACCCAGTACTTC.

This clonotype was observed many times. The V gene is TRBV9, the J gene TRBJ2-6; 8 bases are shared with TRBD1. CDR1 is SGDLS and CDR2 is YYNGEE in the germline V gene. The V gene end was trimmed by 4 bases and the J gene end by 2 bases; junction bases not matched to a gene: 2. The CDR3 has 15 amino acids. The CDR3 nucleotides are TGTGCCAGCAGCCTACAGGGGGCTGGGGCCAACGTCCTGACTTTC. This codes for CASSLQGAGANVLTF. Using reference TRBV9 and TRBJ2-6 for the parts outside the CDR3, the full variable domain is DSGVTQTPKHLITATGQRVTLRCSPRSGDLSVYWYQQSLDQGLQFLIQYYNGEERAKGNILERFSAQQFPDLHSELNLSSLELGDSALYFCASSLQGAGANVLTFGAGSRLTVL.

A single count supports this clonotype. At one end the junction does not follow the germline gene, possibly because of a read error. DNA of the CDR3: TGCGCCAGCAGCCAAGACCCAGGAGGCAAAAAACTGTCTTTT. The encoded protein is CASSQDPGGKKLSF. The chain employs TRBV4-3 and TRBJ1-4; no clear D gene. Germline values: CDR1 LGHNA, CDR2 YSLEER. The CDR3 is made up of 14 amino acids.

This clonotype was seen repeatedly, ten times or more. The chain uses TRBV7-9 and TRBJ1-2, with D maybe TRBD1 (6 bases). V lost 0 bases to trimming and J lost 5 bases, with 16 bases between them. From germline, CDR1 is SEHNR and CDR2 FQNEAQ (reference sequence). The CDR3 totals 16 residues. The CDR3 DNA sequence: TGTGCCAGCAGCTTAGCCGGGGGCAGACGAGTATATGGCTACACCTTC. It specifies CASSLAGGRRVYGYTF.